What follows are 20 T cell receptor beta chains derived from one specimen sequenced in a study of blood T cell repertoires in COVID-19. Sequencing was performed with immunoSEQ multiplex PCR; in TCRdb, only in-frame clones are kept and a portion is missing. This sample has approximately 270,000 clones, with 86% found just once. Specimen: peripheral blood. These receptors all stem from a man in his forties or fifties with active or convalescent COVID-19.

The rearrangement uses TRBV10-3 and TRBJ1-1, with D perhaps TRBD1 (6 bases). This CDR3 spans 13 amino acids. The ends were cut back, 11 bases at V and 4 bases at J, with 17 bases in the middle. Germline-derived CDR1 and CDR2 are ENHRY and SYGVKD. CDR3 amino acids: CAAGGRPSTEAFF. The CDR3 DNA sequence: TGTGCCGCGGGGGGGCGGCCGAGCACTGAAGCTTTCTTT.

This clone was observed a single time. The genes are TRBV3-1 (or the pseudogene TRBV3-2) and TRBJ1-2; D not resolved. The germline CDR1 and CDR2 sequences are LGHDT and YNNKEL (reference sequence). The CDR3 has 13 amino acids. Trimming removed 3 bases from V and 5 bases from J, with 10 bases in between. The CDR3 loop reads CASSHRGLYGYTF. CDR3 DNA sequence: TGTGCCAGCAGCCACCGGGGTCTTTATGGCTACACCTTC.

The J gene is TRBJ1-3, the V gene TRBV3-1 (or the pseudogene TRBV3-2), with D hard to call. The germline CDR1 and CDR2 sequences are LGHDT and YNNKEL (reference sequence). The CDR3 runs 14 residues. Trimming took off 0 bases at V and 9 bases at J, with 12 bases between the two ends. CDR3 DNA sequence: TGTGCCAGCAGCCAAGATGGAGGCGTTGGCACCATATATTTT. Its translation is CASSQDGGVGTIYF.

The chain is built from TRBV6-5 and TRBJ1-5; D perhaps matches TRBD1 (5 bases). The CDR3 extends over 15 amino acids. Trimming cost V 8 bases and J 5 bases, with 19 bases left between them. CDR1 is MNHEY and CDR2 is SVGAGI in the germline V gene. The CDR3 sequence is CASERGGNGDQPQHF. CDR3 DNA: TGTGCCAGCGAACGCGGGGGGAATGGCGATCAGCCCCAGCATTTT.

The chain employs TRBV4-1 and TRBJ2-5, with D unresolved. V was clipped by 0 bases and J by 2 bases, with 10 bases between them. The CDR3 spans 15 residues. Germline-derived CDR1 and CDR2 are MGHRA and YSYEKL. DNA of the CDR3: TGCGCCAGCAGCCAAGATCCTCCGGGTCAAGAGACCCAGTACTTC. Its translation is CASSQDPPGQETQYF.

V usage is TRBV6-5 and J usage is TRBJ2-2, with TRBD1 matching 9 bases. This CDR3 region has 14 residues. V lost 11 bases, J lost 4 bases, and 8 bases stayed unmatched. Germline V gene sequence: CDR1 MNHEY, CDR2 SVGAGI. CDR3 loop: CAGKGTGSTGELFF. Here the CDR3 DNA reads TGTGCCGGCAAAGGGACAGGGTCCACCGGGGAGCTGTTTTTT.

The chain joins TRBV2 to TRBJ1-2, with D perhaps matching TRBD1 (5 bases). This CDR3 region has 12 residues. V dropped 6 bases and J dropped 3 bases, with 8 bases sitting between them. From germline, CDR1 is SNHLY and CDR2 FYNNEI. CDR3 protein: CASRGLDYGYTF. The CDR3 nucleotides are TGTGCCAGCAGGGGACTTGACTATGGCTACACCTTC.

V and J are TRBV7-2 and TRBJ1-1; D possibly corresponds to TRBD1 (5 bases). Germline CDR1 reads SGHTA; CDR2 reads FQGNSA. V dropped 1 base and J dropped 0 bases, with 12 bases sitting between them. The length of the CDR3 is 16 residues. Here the CDR3 reads CASSLDTQVMNTEAFF. The CDR3 nucleotides are TGTGCCAGCAGCTTAGACACACAGGTCATGAACACTGAAGCTTTCTTT. The whole variable domain, remainder taken from reference TRBV7-2 and TRBJ1-1, is GAGVSQSPSNKVTEKGKDVELRCDPISGHTALYWYRQSLGQGLEFLIYFQGNSAPDKSGLPSDRFSAERTGGSVSTLTIQRTQQEDSAVYLCASSLDTQVMNTEAFFGQGTRLTVV.

The chain employs TRBV6-2 or TRBV6-3 and TRBJ1-2, with D perhaps matching TRBD1 (6 bases). Between the trimmed V and J ends, which lost 4 bases and 3 bases, there was a span of 18 bases. Germline V CDR1 and CDR2: MNHEY, SVGEGT. The CDR3 spans 16 residues. The CDR3 protein is CASSSPDRLPYYGYTF. As DNA, the CDR3 is TGTGCCAGCAGTTCGCCCGACAGGCTCCCATACTATGGCTACACCTTC.

The chain has TRBV10-3 and TRBJ2-1; 13 bases are shared with TRBD2. CDR3 length: 15 residues. The junction had 1 base not matched to a gene; V was cut back by 2 bases and J by 6 bases. In germline, CDR1 is ENHRY, CDR2 SYGVKD. DNA of the CDR3: TGTGCCATCAGTGAGACTAGCGGGAGGGGCAATGAGCAGTTCTTC. It yields the protein CAISETSGRGNEQFF.

V usage is TRBV15 and J usage is TRBJ1-1; 7 bases match TRBD1. This CDR3 is built from 17 residues. Germline CDR1 is LNHNV and CDR2 is YYDKDF (reference sequence). Trimming at V came to 1 base and at J to 0 bases, leaving 8 bases not matched to a gene. CDR3: CATSRGSDRVLNTEAFF. CDR3 DNA sequence: TGTGCCACCAGCAGAGGAAGTGACAGGGTCTTGAACACTGAAGCTTTCTTT.

The chain uses TRBV13 and TRBJ1-2; 7 nucleotides agree with TRBD1. Trimming at V came to 7 bases and at J to 2 bases, leaving 7 bases not matched to a gene. The germline V gene has CDR1 PRHDT and CDR2 FYEKMQ (reference sequence). This CDR3 has 14 amino acids. Written as DNA, the CDR3 is TGTGCCAGCATGGAAACAGGGGCGAACTATGGCTACACCTTC. Its translation: CASMETGANYGYTF.

The chain recombines TRBV24-1 with TRBJ1-5; D remains ambiguous. Deletions cut 6 bases from V and 2 bases from J, with 7 bases between. This CDR3 has 13 amino acids. The germline V gene encodes CDR1 KGHDR and CDR2 SFDVKD. CDR3 residues: CATSPGGNQPQHF. In DNA, the CDR3 is TGTGCCACCAGTCCTGGAGGCAATCAGCCCCAGCATTTT.

The chain is built from TRBV21-1 and TRBJ2-3; the table's D gene call, TRBD1, was not cross checked with the DNA. TRBV21-1 is tagged as a pseudogene. The CDR3 runs 17 residues. The DNA for the CDR3 is TGTGCCAGCAGCCCGGGACAACTCCATTCTAGCACAGATACGCAGTATTTT. Its protein product is CASSPGQLHSSTDTQYF.

The chain links TRBV5-1 to TRBJ2-1; 7 positions match TRBD1. This CDR3 region has 15 residues. Losses at the gene ends were 3 bases for V and 3 bases for J; bases not matched to a gene: 6. Per the germline V gene, CDR1 is SGHRS and CDR2 is YFSETQ. CDR3 protein: CASSSSGTDYNEQFF. In nucleotides, the CDR3 is TGCGCCAGCAGCTCCTCCGGGACAGACTACAATGAGCAGTTCTTC.

This clone was detected once. The germline gene is not matched at one end of the junction; a read error may be the cause. This chain uses TRBV2 with TRBJ2-7; 9 nucleotides agree with TRBD1. The germline V gene encodes CDR1 SNHLY and CDR2 FYNNEI. There are 15 residues in the CDR3. CDR3 in amino acids: CASIEGPGQGYEQYF. CDR3 nucleotide sequence: TGTGCCAGCATTGAAGGGCCGGGACAGGGATACGAGCAGTACTTC.

This chain links TRBV6-1 with TRBJ1-2; TRBD1 might be the D (5 bases). V dropped 2 bases and J dropped 4 bases, with 11 bases sitting between them. Germline CDR1 MNHNS, CDR2 SASEGT. CDR3 length: 14 residues. The CDR3: CASSELEQAYGYTF. CDR3 bases: TGTGCCAGCAGTGAATTAGAACAGGCCTATGGCTACACCTTC.

The chain joins TRBV29-1 to TRBJ2-1, with TRBD1 matching 9 bases. This CDR3 comprises 15 residues. CDR1 SQVTM and CDR2 ANQGSEA come from the germline V gene. Germline trimming cut 1 base from V and 1 base from J; bases unmatched to any gene: 2. Here the CDR3 reads CSVEGTGDSYNEQFF. For the CDR3, the DNA is TGCAGCGTTGAAGGGACAGGGGATTCCTACAATGAGCAGTTCTTC.

The chain recombines TRBV28 with TRBJ1-5; D is undetermined. The CDR3 covers 14 residues. Germline V lookup: CDR1 MDHEN, CDR2 SYDVKM. V was cut by 7 bases and J by 9 bases, with 19 bases left in between. CDR3 nucleotides: TGTGCCAGCATGGGCCAAGCCGCCAATAGGCCCCAGCATTTT. This encodes CASMGQAANRPQHF.

The rearrangement uses TRBV27 and TRBJ2-7; 14 nucleotides match TRBD2. CDR3 length: 14 amino acids. Germline CDR1 MNHEY, CDR2 SMNVEV (reference sequence). V gave up 4 bases and J gave up 4 bases; unmatched junction bases: 0. The CDR3 DNA reads TGTGCCAGCAGTTGGACTAGCGGGAGGTACGAGCAGTACTTC. Its protein is CASSWTSGRYEQYF.